This passage covers 30 T cell receptor beta chains from one sample sequenced in a study of blood T cell repertoires in COVID-19. TCRdb keeps only in-frame clones here, not all; method: immunoSEQ multiplex PCR. The table has about 87,000 clones, about 88% seen once. Sample: peripheral blood. The receptors shown here come from a middle-aged man with acute or convalescent COVID-19.

V usage is TRBV4-1 and J usage is TRBJ1-2, with 8 positions matching TRBD1. Germline assignment: CDR1 MGHRA and CDR2 YSYEKL. The CDR3 loop spans 15 amino acids. V lost 1 base and J lost 5; bases outside the gene matches: 6. In DNA, the CDR3 is TGCGCCAGCAGCCAAGGGGGACAGGAGACTTATGGCTACACCTTC. Translating it yields CASSQGGQETYGYTF.

The V call is TRBV19, the J call TRBJ1-1; D unclear. Germline-derived CDR1 and CDR2 are LNHDA and SQIVND (reference sequence). This CDR3 is 17 amino acids long. Between the trimmed V and J ends, which lost 6 bases and 2 bases, there was a span of 22 bases. The CDR3 region is CASRLDSMSVPNTEAFF. The DNA of the CDR3 is TGTGCCAGTAGGCTAGACTCAATGTCGGTCCCTAACACTGAAGCTTTCTTT.

The chain is built from TRBV27 and TRBJ2-7; 14 bases agree with TRBD2. CDR3 length: 16 residues. Germline V lookup: CDR1 MNHEY, CDR2 SMNVEV (reference sequence). With 2 bases clipped from V and 3 bases from J, the junction kept 3 bases outside the gene matches. The DNA for the CDR3 is TGTGCCAGCAGTTTACTAGGACTAGCGGGGGGCTACGAGCAGTACTTC. It yields the protein CASSLLGLAGGYEQYF.

The rearrangement joins TRBV11-2 to TRBJ2-2, with D tentatively TRBD1 (5 bases). The CDR3 is 15 residues long. V was pared by 2 bases and J by 3 bases, with 10 bases between. The germline gives CDR1 SGHAT, CDR2 FQNNGV. For the CDR3, the DNA is TGTGCCAGCAGCTTAAGGGGATTGGACACCGGGGAGCTGTTTTTT. Protein product: CASSLRGLDTGELFF.

This rearrangement joins TRBV9 to TRBJ2-1, with TRBD1 as a possible D gene (6 bases). V was trimmed by 2 bases and J by 7 bases, leaving 19 bases between them. The germline V gene has CDR1 SGDLS and CDR2 YYNGEE. CDR3 length: 16 amino acids. CDR3 loop: CASSVLGQGIRNEQFF. CDR3 nucleotide sequence: TGTGCCAGCAGCGTCCTCGGGCAGGGGATTCGGAATGAGCAGTTCTTC.

This clone was observed a single time. The chain joins TRBV27 to TRBJ1-5; TRBD1 is a possible D gene (5 bases). Germline CDR1 reads MNHEY; CDR2 reads SMNVEV (reference sequence). The CDR3 spans 15 residues. V was pared by 3 bases and J by 1 base, with 10 bases between. Here the CDR3 reads CASSLGEGSNQPQHF. CDR3 bases: TGTGCCAGCAGTTTGGGGGAGGGCAGCAATCAGCCCCAGCATTTT.

V gene TRBV19 combines with J gene TRBJ1-2; 11 nucleotides agree with TRBD1. The CDR3 sequence is 15 residues long. Germline V CDR1 and CDR2: LNHDA, SQIVND (reference sequence). Unmatched junction bases numbered 6, after V lost 5 bases and J lost 4 bases. The CDR3 DNA follows: TGTGCCAGTAGTTTCCGGGACAGGGGGACCTATGGCTACACCTTC. Amino acid sequence: CASSFRDRGTYGYTF.

The chain combines TRBV7-9 with TRBJ2-1, with D possibly TRBD1 on 6 matching bases. This CDR3 has 12 amino acids. V was trimmed by 4 bases and J by 10 bases, leaving 11 bases between them. Germline-derived CDR1 and CDR2 are SEHNR and FQNEAQ (reference sequence). The CDR3 loop reads CASSSDRTEQFF. The DNA for the CDR3 is TGTGCCAGCAGCTCTGACAGGACCGAGCAGTTCTTC.

The chain joins TRBV19 to TRBJ1-1; D is possibly TRBD1 (6 bases). From germline, CDR1 is LNHDA and CDR2 SQIVND (reference sequence). The V and J ends lost 4 bases and 5 bases respectively, with 17 bases between them. The CDR3 totals 15 residues. Written as DNA, the CDR3 is TGTGCCAGTAGTACCGCCGGGGGGGCAAGAACTGAAGCTTTCTTT. This encodes CASSTAGGARTEAFF.

The chain couples TRBV3-1 (or the pseudogene TRBV3-2) to TRBJ2-3; 8 bases line up with TRBD2. V shed 3 bases, J shed 2 bases, and the junction held 10 bases outside the gene matches. The CDR3 has 17 amino acids. Germline V CDR1 and CDR2: LGHDT, YNNKEL (reference sequence). The DNA for the CDR3 is TGTGCCAGCAGCCAGGGTGAACGGGGGGGATTCACAGATACGCAGTATTTT. This translates into CASSQGERGGFTDTQYF.

The V call is TRBV4-2, the J call TRBJ1-2; no definite D call. Trimming pared 0 bases from V and 2 bases from J, leaving 13 bases between. There are 16 residues in the CDR3. Germline-derived CDR1 and CDR2 are LGHNA and YNFKEQ. The CDR3 is CASSQDVTGKNYGYTF. As DNA, the CDR3 is TGTGCCAGCAGCCAAGACGTCACGGGTAAAAACTATGGCTACACCTTC.

The J gene is TRBJ1-4, the V gene TRBV5-8; D is undetermined. The CDR3 is made up of 14 amino acids. V gave up 4 bases and J gave up 4 bases, with 11 bases separating them. CDR1 is SGHTS, CDR2 YDEGEE, per germline. The CDR3 coding sequence is TGTGCCAGCAGCCCGGACGGGGATAATGAAAAACTGTTTTTT. Translated, it gives CASSPDGDNEKLFF.

This chain uses TRBV5-1 with TRBJ2-1, with 10 positions matching TRBD2. Germline V gene data show CDR1 as SGHRS and CDR2 as YFSETQ. This CDR3 has 16 amino acids. After removal of 4 bases from V and 3 bases from J, the junction contained 7 bases not matched to a gene. The CDR3 loop reads CASSPRTSGGYNEQFF. In DNA, the CDR3 is TGCGCCAGCAGCCCCCGGACTAGCGGAGGCTACAATGAGCAGTTCTTC.

The chain combines TRBV10-3 with TRBJ2-3; 7 bases map to TRBD2. V lost 5 bases to trimming and J lost 2 bases; unmatched junction nucleotides: 19. From germline, CDR1 is ENHRY and CDR2 SYGVKD. The CDR3 consists of 19 residues. As DNA, the CDR3 is TGTGCCATCAGTCCTGGGGAGGTAGGACGGGAGGAACACACAGATACGCAGTATTTT. Residues: CAISPGEVGREEHTDTQYF.

The chain couples TRBV24-1 to TRBJ1-2; 9 bases are shared with TRBD1. CDR3 length: 15 residues. The V segment lost 5 bases and the J segment 7 bases; nucleotides outside the gene matches: 10. The germline V gene has CDR1 KGHDR and CDR2 SFDVKD. The DNA for the CDR3 is TGTGCCACCAGTGGGGACATACAGGGGGCTAGTGGCTACACCTTC. It codes for CATSGDIQGASGYTF.

This clone was seen just once. This chain connects TRBV4-1 to TRBJ2-1; D gene uncertain. The V gene lost 0 bases and the J gene lost 5 bases, with 11 bases spanning the gap. CDR1 and CDR2 from the germline V gene are MGHRA and YSYEKL. The CDR3 totals 15 residues. DNA of the CDR3: TGCGCCAGCAGCCAAGATACAGTGCGTGACAATGAGCAGTTCTTC. Protein sequence: CASSQDTVRDNEQFF.

The chain combines TRBV7-3 with TRBJ2-1; D remains unclear. Germline CDR1 and CDR2: SGHTA and FQGTGA. Deletions cut 2 bases from V and 7 bases from J, with 9 bases between. This CDR3 has 13 residues. CDR3 sequence reads: CASSLVPGNEQFF. In DNA form, the CDR3 reads TGTGCCAGCAGCTTAGTTCCCGGGAATGAGCAGTTCTTC.

The chain combines TRBV5-4 with TRBJ1-2, with 7 bases fitting TRBD1. V was pared by 5 bases and J by 4 bases, with 5 bases of the junction left unmatched. The CDR3 is 13 amino acids. CDR1 is SGHNT and CDR2 is YYREEE in the germline V gene (reference sequence). The CDR3: CASSSGTVYGYTF. In DNA form, the CDR3 reads TGTGCCAGCAGTAGCGGGACAGTCTATGGCTACACCTTC.

The chain combines TRBV6-5 with TRBJ2-7; possibly TRBD2 for D (5 bases). Germline loops: CDR1 MNHEY, CDR2 SVGAGI. The CDR3 runs to 11 residues. With 10 bases removed from V and 5 bases from J, the gap between germline ends came to 12 bases. CDR3 loop: CATGVSHEQYF. In DNA form, the CDR3 reads TGTGCCACCGGGGTGTCCCACGAGCAGTACTTC.

In its sample, this clone was seen once. The chain recombines TRBV5-1 with TRBJ1-1; D is unresolved. The CDR3 covers 13 residues. V dropped 7 bases and J dropped 0 bases, with 10 bases sitting between them. Germline assignment: CDR1 SGHRS and CDR2 YFSETQ. The CDR3 loop is CASRTDLNTEAFF. The CDR3, as DNA: TGCGCCAGCCGAACAGATTTGAACACTGAAGCTTTCTTT. Using reference TRBV5-1 and TRBJ1-1 for the parts outside the CDR3, the full variable domain is KAGVTQTPRYLIKTRGQQVTLSCSPISGHRSVSWYQQTPGQGLQFLFEYFSETQRNKGNFPGRFSGRQFSNSRSEMNVSTLELGDSALYLCASRTDLNTEAFFGQGTRLTVV.

This clone was observed once. The chain couples TRBV5-1 to TRBJ1-2, with no clear D. Deletions cut 4 bases from V and 7 bases from J, with 14 bases between. Per germline, CDR1 SGHRS and CDR2 YFSETQ. The CDR3 is made up of 13 amino acids. Here the CDR3 reads CASSPAQSGGYTF. The CDR3 nucleotides read TGCGCCAGCAGCCCCGCCCAAAGCGGTGGCTACACCTTC.

The gene calls are TRBV6-2 or TRBV6-3 and TRBJ2-1; no reliable D call. The CDR3 spans 12 residues. CDR1 and CDR2 from the germline V gene are MNHEY and SVGEGT. The ends were cut back, 2 bases at V and 7 bases at J, with 6 bases in the middle. In nucleotides, the CDR3 is TGTGCCAGCAGTTACACGGGTAATGAGCAGTTCTTC. It is translated as CASSYTGNEQFF.

The chain is built from TRBV25-1 and TRBJ2-7; TRBD1 matches 8 bases. V was pared by 5 bases and J by 2 bases, with 8 bases of the junction left unmatched. Germline V gene data show CDR1 as MGHDK and CDR2 as SYGVNS. The CDR3 runs to 15 residues. This CDR3 is CASSPQTGAAYEQYF. Here the CDR3 DNA reads TGTGCCAGCAGTCCTCAGACAGGGGCAGCCTACGAGCAGTACTTC.

The chain has TRBV5-4 and TRBJ2-2, with 10 bases identical to TRBD2. CDR1 is SGHNT, CDR2 YYREEE, per germline (reference sequence). V lost 0 bases, J lost 1 base, and 0 bases stayed unmatched. The CDR3 loop spans 16 amino acids. CDR3 sequence: CASSLGLAGNTGELFF. As DNA, the CDR3 is TGTGCCAGCAGCTTGGGACTAGCGGGGAACACCGGGGAGCTGTTTTTT.

This clone was picked up a small number of times. The chain combines TRBV25-1 with TRBJ1-4; maybe TRBD1 (5 bases). V dropped 1 base and J dropped 10 bases, with 19 bases sitting between them. The CDR3 contains 16 residues. Germline loops: CDR1 MGHDK, CDR2 SYGVNS. CDR3 residues: CASSEWAEQGIGKLFF. The CDR3 nucleotides read TGTGCCAGCAGTGAATGGGCTGAGCAGGGCATAGGAAAACTGTTTTTT.

The gene calls are TRBV10-1 and TRBJ1-1; D is ambiguous. CDR1 is WNHNN, CDR2 SYGVQD, per germline (reference sequence). The CDR3 contains 13 residues. V lost 4 bases and J 1 base, leaving 7 bases between the germline ends. The CDR3 DNA sequence: TGCGCCAGCAGTGGCGGCGCGAACACTGAAGCTTTCTTT. Protein product: CASSGGANTEAFF.

The chain recombines TRBV6-5 with TRBJ2-6; the D is unclear. The CDR3 consists of 14 residues. Germline V gives CDR1 MNHEY, CDR2 SVGAGI. Trimming left V 4 bases short and J 0 bases short, with 4 bases between. The CDR3 DNA follows: TGTGCCAGCAGTTCCTACTCTGGGGCCAACGTCCTGACTTTC. It is translated as CASSSYSGANVLTF.

The rearrangement uses TRBV7-8 and TRBJ1-1; 9 nucleotides agree with TRBD1. CDR1 is SGHVS, CDR2 FQNEAQ, per germline. CDR3 length: 14 amino acids. The ends lost 5 bases at V and 5 bases at J; junction bases unmatched: 6. The CDR3 region has the DNA TGTGCCAGCAGCCCCCGGGACAGGGATACTGAAGCTTTCTTT. This translates into CASSPRDRDTEAFF.

The chain couples TRBV6-6 to TRBJ2-5, with D possibly matching TRBD2 (6 bases). The CDR3 length is 14 residues. Trimming removed 5 bases at V and 4 bases at J, with 14 bases between. CDR1 is MNHNY, CDR2 SVGAGI, per germline (reference sequence). The CDR3 DNA sequence: TGTGCCAGCAGTACCAACGGAGCGGGAGAGACCCAGTACTTC. Translating it yields CASSTNGAGETQYF.

V and J are TRBV7-9 and TRBJ1-1, with D hard to call. The V end lost 1 base, the J end lost 11 bases, and 8 bases lay between the germline ends. Germline CDR1 reads SEHNR; CDR2 reads FQNEAQ (reference sequence). The CDR3 extends over 11 amino acids. The CDR3 here is CASSLDAGAFF. In nucleotides, the CDR3 is TGTGCCAGCAGCTTAGATGCGGGCGCTTTCTTT. Variable domain in full (rest from reference TRBV7-9 and TRBJ1-1): DTGVSQNPRHKITKRGQNVTFRCDPISEHNRLYWYRQTLGQGPEFLTYFQNEAQLEKSRLLSDRFSAERPKGSFSTLEIQRTEQGDSAMYLCASSLDAGAFFGQGTRLTVV.